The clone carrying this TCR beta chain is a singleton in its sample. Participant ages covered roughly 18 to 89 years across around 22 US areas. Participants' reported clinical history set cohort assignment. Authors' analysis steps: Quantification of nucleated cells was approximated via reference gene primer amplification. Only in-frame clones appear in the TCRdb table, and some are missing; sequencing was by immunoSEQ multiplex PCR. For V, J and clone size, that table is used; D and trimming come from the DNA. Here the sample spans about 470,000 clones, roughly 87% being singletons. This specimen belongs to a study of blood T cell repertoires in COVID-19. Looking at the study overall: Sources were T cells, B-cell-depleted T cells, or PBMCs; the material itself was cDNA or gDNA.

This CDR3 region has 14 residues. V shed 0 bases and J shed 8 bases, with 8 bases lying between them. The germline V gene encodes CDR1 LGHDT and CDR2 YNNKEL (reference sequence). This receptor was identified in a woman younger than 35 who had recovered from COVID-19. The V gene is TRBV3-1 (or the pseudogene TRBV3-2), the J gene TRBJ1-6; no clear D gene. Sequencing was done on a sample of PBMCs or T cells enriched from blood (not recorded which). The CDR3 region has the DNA TGTGCCAGCAGCCAAGATACAGATTATTCACCCCTCCACTTT. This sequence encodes CASSQDTDYSPLHF.